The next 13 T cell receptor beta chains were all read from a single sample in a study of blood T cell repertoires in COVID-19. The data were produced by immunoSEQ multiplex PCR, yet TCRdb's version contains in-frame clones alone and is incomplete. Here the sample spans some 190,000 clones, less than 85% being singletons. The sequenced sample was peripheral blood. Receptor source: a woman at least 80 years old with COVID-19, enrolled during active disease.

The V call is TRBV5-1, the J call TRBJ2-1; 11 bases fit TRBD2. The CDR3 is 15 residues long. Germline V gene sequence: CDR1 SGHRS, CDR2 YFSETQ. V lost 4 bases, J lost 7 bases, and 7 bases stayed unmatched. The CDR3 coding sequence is TGCGCCAGCAGCCCTCTAGCGGGAGGTCAAAATGAGCAGTTCTTC. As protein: CASSPLAGGQNEQFF.

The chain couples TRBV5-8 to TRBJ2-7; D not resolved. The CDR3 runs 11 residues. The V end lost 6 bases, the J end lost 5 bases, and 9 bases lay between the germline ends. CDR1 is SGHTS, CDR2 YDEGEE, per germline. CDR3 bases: TGTGCCAGCAACTACCTTAACGAGCAGTACTTC. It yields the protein CASNYLNEQYF. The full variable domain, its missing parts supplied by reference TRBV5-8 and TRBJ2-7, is EAGVTQSPTHLIKTRGQQATLRCSPISGHTSVYWYQQALGLGLQFLLWYDEGEERNRGNFPPRFSGRQFPNYSSELNVNALELEDSALYLCASNYLNEQYFGPGTRLTVT.

The CDR3 sequence: CSASRAGGSQPQHF. CDR3 nucleotide sequence: TGCAGTGCTAGTAGGGCCGGAGGAAGTCAGCCCCAGCATTTT. The chain uses TRBV20-1 and TRBJ1-5; D is ambiguous. Germline V CDR1 and CDR2: DFQATT, SNEGSKA (reference sequence). There are 14 residues in the CDR3. The V and J ends lost 3 bases and 6 bases respectively, with 15 bases between them.

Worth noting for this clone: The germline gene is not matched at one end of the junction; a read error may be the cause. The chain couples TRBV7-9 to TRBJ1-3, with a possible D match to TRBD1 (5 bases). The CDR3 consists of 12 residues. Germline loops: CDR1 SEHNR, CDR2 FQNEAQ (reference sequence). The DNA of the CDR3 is TGTGCCAGCAGCTTAGAGGGGAGGCGCGTCCATTTT. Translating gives CASSLEGRRVHF. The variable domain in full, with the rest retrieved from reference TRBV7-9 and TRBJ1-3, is DTGVSQNPRHKITKRGQNVTFRCDPISEHNRLYWYRQTLGQGPEFLTYFQNEAQLEKSRLLSDRFSAERPKGSFSTLEIQRTEQGDSAMYLCASSLEGRRVHFGEGSWLTVV.

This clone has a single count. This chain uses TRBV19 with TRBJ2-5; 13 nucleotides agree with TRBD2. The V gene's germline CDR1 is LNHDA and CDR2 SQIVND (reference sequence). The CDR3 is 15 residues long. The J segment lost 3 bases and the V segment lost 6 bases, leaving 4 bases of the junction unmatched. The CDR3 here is CASSLGTSGEETQYF. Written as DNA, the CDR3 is TGTGCCAGTAGCCTAGGGACTAGCGGGGAAGAGACCCAGTACTTC.

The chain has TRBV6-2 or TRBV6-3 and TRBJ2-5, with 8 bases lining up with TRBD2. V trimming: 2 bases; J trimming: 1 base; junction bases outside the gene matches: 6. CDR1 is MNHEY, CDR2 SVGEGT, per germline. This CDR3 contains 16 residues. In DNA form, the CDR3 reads TGTGCCAGCAGTTACAACAAGCGGGGGACCCAAGAGACCCAGTACTTC. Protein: CASSYNKRGTQETQYF.

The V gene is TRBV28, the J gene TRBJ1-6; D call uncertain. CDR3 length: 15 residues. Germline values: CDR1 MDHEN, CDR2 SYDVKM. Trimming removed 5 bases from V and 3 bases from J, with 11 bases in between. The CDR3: CASSTSRDYNSPLHF. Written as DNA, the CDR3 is TGTGCCAGCAGTACTAGCAGAGACTATAATTCACCCCTCCACTTT.

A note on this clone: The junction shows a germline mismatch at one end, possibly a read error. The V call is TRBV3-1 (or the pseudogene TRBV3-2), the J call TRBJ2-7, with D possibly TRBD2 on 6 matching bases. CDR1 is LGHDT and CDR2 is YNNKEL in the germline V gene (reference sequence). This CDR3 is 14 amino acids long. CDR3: CASGPGVSSNEQYF. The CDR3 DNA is TGTGCCAGCGGACCGGGGGTTTCCTCCAACGAGCAGTACTTC.

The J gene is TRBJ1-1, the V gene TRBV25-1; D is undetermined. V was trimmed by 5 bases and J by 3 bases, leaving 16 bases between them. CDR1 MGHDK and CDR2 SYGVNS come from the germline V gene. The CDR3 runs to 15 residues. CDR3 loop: CASSIGLPADTEAFF. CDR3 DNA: TGTGCCAGCAGTATCGGGTTACCGGCGGACACTGAAGCTTTCTTT. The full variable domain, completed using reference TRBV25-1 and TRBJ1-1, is EADIYQTPRYLVIGTGKKITLECSQTMGHDKMYWYQQDPGMELHLIHYSYGVNSTEKGDLSSESTVSRIRTEHFPLTLESARPSHTSQYLCASSIGLPADTEAFFGQGTRLTVV.

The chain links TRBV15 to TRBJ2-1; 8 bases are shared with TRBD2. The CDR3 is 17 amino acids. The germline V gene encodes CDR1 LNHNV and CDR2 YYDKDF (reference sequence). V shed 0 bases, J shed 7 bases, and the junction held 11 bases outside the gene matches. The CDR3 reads CATSRDLEREIWNEQFF. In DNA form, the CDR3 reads TGTGCCACCAGCAGAGATCTGGAGCGGGAGATTTGGAATGAGCAGTTCTTC.

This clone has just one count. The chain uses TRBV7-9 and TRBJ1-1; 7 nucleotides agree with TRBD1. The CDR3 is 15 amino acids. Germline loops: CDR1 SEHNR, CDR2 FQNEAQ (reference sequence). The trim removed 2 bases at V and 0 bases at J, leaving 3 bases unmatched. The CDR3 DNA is TGTGCCAGCAGCTTAATGGGGACAGTGAACACTGAAGCTTTCTTT. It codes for CASSLMGTVNTEAFF.

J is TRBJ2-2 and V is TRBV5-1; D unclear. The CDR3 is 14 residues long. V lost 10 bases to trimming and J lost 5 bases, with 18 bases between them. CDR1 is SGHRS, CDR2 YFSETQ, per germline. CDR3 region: CAYKRSEATGELFF. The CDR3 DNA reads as TGCGCCTACAAACGATCCGAAGCGACCGGGGAGCTGTTTTTT.

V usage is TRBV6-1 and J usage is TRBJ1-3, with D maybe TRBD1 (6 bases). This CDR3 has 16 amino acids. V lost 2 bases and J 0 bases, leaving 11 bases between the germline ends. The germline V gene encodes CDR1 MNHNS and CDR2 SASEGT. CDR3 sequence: CASSEIQGSSGNTIYF. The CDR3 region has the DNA TGTGCCAGCAGTGAAATCCAGGGGTCCTCTGGAAACACCATATATTTT.